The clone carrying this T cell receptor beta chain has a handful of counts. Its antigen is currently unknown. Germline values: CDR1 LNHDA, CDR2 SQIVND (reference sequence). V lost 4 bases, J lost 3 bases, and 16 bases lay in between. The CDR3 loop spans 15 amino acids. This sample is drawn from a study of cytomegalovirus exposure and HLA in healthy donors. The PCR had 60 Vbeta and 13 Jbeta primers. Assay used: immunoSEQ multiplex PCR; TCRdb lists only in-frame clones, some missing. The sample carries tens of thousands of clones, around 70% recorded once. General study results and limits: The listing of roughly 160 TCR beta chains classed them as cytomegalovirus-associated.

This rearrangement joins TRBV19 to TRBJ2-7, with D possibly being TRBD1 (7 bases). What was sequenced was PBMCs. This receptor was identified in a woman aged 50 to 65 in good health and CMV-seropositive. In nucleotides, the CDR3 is TGTGCCAGTAGTACCCGACAGGGAGGTAGCTACGAGCAGTACTTC. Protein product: CASSTRQGGSYEQYF.